Following are 20 T cell receptor beta chains from one sample sequenced in a study of OX40 agonist ivuxolimab in advanced cancers. Sequencing was performed with immunoSEQ multiplex PCR; in TCRdb, only in-frame clones are kept and a portion is missing. The sample shows about 50,000 clones, 80% to 85% of them seen only once. The source material was CD4+ or CD8+ T cells sorted from blood, sampled in a trial of the OX40 agonist ivuxolimab. These receptors were taken from an adult with an advanced solid tumor such as melanoma, head and neck, liver or kidney cancer.

Comment on this clone: Germline is not matched at one junction end, which may reflect a read error. The chain joins TRBV4-1 to TRBJ2-1, with D uncertain. Germline lookup yields CDR1 MGHRA and CDR2 YSYEKL. This CDR3 is 13 amino acids long. The DNA of the CDR3 is TGCGCCAGCAGTCAAGACTGGTACAATGAGCAGTTCTTC. Translating it yields CASSQDWYNEQFF.

The chain employs TRBV9 and TRBJ2-1; D remains unclear. V dropped 4 bases and J dropped 10 bases, with 15 bases sitting between them. The CDR3 loop spans 13 amino acids. The V gene's germline CDR1 is SGDLS and CDR2 YYNGEE. The CDR3 loop reads CASSPPSRLEQFF. CDR3 bases: TGTGCCAGCAGCCCCCCCTCTCGTCTGGAGCAGTTCTTC.

In this sample, this clone turned up a few times. The chain carries TRBV7-9 and TRBJ2-5; tentatively, D is TRBD1 or TRBD2 (7 bases each). In germline, CDR1 is SEHNR, CDR2 FQNEAQ (reference sequence). CDR3 length: 15 amino acids. V was pared by 8 bases and J by 5 bases, with 21 bases between. CDR3 DNA: TGTGCCAGCTCCTCCCTAAGCAGGGGGGGGGAGACCCAGTACTTC. Translated: CASSSLSRGGETQYF.

This chain links TRBV25-1 with TRBJ1-4; D perhaps matches TRBD1 (5 bases). Germline V gene sequence: CDR1 MGHDK, CDR2 SYGVNS. The ends were cut back, 3 bases at V and 8 bases at J, with 10 bases in the middle. CDR3 size: 13 residues. CDR3 sequence: CASSDAGREKLFF. The CDR3 DNA follows: TGTGCCAGCAGTGACGCAGGGCGGGAAAAACTGTTTTTT.

This chain links TRBV15 with TRBJ2-4; D is possibly TRBD2 (6 bases). CDR1 is LNHNV and CDR2 is YYDKDF in the germline V gene (reference sequence). Deletions cut 8 bases from V and 10 bases from J, with 15 bases between. The CDR3 length is 12 residues. CDR3 nucleotide sequence: TGTGCCACCGGCGGGGACCAAGCAATTCAGTACTTC. Its translation: CATGGDQAIQYF. Full variable domain (outside the CDR3, taken from reference TRBV15 and TRBJ2-4): DAMVIQNPRYQVTQFGKPVTLSCSQTLNHNVMYWYQQKSSQAPKLLFHYYDKDFNNEADTPDNFQSRRPNTSFCFLDIRSPGLGDTAMYLCATGGDQAIQYFGAGTRLSVL.

The V gene is TRBV7-9, the J gene TRBJ1-4; D is unresolved. This CDR3 region has 16 residues. The V end was cut by 8 bases, the J end by 7 bases, with 23 bases between. The germline gives CDR1 SEHNR, CDR2 FQNEAQ (reference sequence). CDR3 sequence reads: CASAIWVGTVSEKLFF. CDR3 nucleotide sequence: TGTGCCAGCGCAATCTGGGTTGGAACAGTCTCTGAAAAACTGTTTTTT.

The rearrangement uses TRBV18 and TRBJ2-3; 11 bases are shared with TRBD2. In germline, CDR1 is KGHSH, CDR2 LQKENI. The CDR3 consists of 15 residues. The junction had 3 bases not matched to a gene; V was cut back by 5 bases and J by 2 bases. CDR3 in DNA: TGTGCCAGCTCAACTAGCGGGGGTTTCACAGATACGCAGTATTTT. It encodes CASSTSGGFTDTQYF.

The V call is TRBV28, the J call TRBJ1-4; no clear D gene. Trimming stripped 6 bases from V and 0 bases from J, with 5 bases between. There are 13 residues in the CDR3. The germline gives CDR1 MDHEN, CDR2 SYDVKM. Written as DNA, the CDR3 is TGTGCCAGCAGCTCGACAACTAATGAAAAACTGTTTTTT. It is translated as CASSSTTNEKLFF.

This clone was picked up one time. The J gene is TRBJ2-3, the V gene TRBV25-1; 9 bases fit TRBD1. CDR3 size: 16 residues. The J segment lost 2 bases and the V segment lost 1 base, leaving 4 bases of the junction unmatched. The V gene's germline CDR1 is MGHDK and CDR2 SYGVNS. The CDR3 loop reads CASSELGQGVTDTQYF. The CDR3 DNA reads TGTGCCAGCAGTGAATTGGGACAGGGCGTCACAGATACGCAGTATTTT. Filled out from reference TRBV25-1 and TRBJ2-3, the complete variable domain reads EADIYQTPRYLVIGTGKKITLECSQTMGHDKMYWYQQDPGMELHLIHYSYGVNSTEKGDLSSESTVSRIRTEHFPLTLESARPSHTSQYLCASSELGQGVTDTQYFGPGTRLTVL.

The CDR3 reads CASSAPWDSYNEQFF. DNA for the CDR3: TGTGCCAGCAGCGCTCCATGGGACAGCTACAATGAGCAGTTCTTC. This chain joins TRBV9 and TRBJ2-1; 7 nucleotides align to TRBD1. CDR1 and CDR2 (germline): SGDLS, YYNGEE. The CDR3 totals 15 residues. J gave up 3 bases and V 3 bases, and 6 bases lay outside the gene matches.

About this clone: Mismatch with germline at one junction end may stem from a read error. V is TRBV6-5 and J is TRBJ1-1; 8 nucleotides align to TRBD1. Germline assignment: CDR1 MNHEY and CDR2 SVGAGI. The CDR3 runs to 15 residues. This CDR3 is CASSSGGGGNPEAFF. In DNA, the CDR3 is TGTGCCAGCAGTTCAGGGGGCGGGGGGAACCCTGAAGCTTTCTTT.

The CDR3 here is CASSFSIPRTGYYNEQFF. In DNA, the CDR3 is TGTGCCAGCAGCTTCTCGATACCCAGGACAGGTTACTACAATGAGCAGTTCTTC. The chain recombines TRBV7-9 with TRBJ2-1; 7 positions agree with TRBD1. Losses at the gene ends were 3 bases for V and 3 bases for J; bases not matched to a gene: 14. Germline lookup yields CDR1 SEHNR and CDR2 FQNEAQ (reference sequence). The CDR3 totals 18 residues.

The chain uses TRBV9 and TRBJ1-1, with 7 bases identical to TRBD1. V was clipped by 4 bases and J by 7 bases; unmatched bases: 7. The germline CDR1 and CDR2 sequences are SGDLS and YYNGEE. This CDR3 has 13 amino acids. CDR3 DNA sequence: TGTGCCAGCAGCCACGGAGGGGGCTTTGAAGCTTTCTTT. Its protein is CASSHGGGFEAFF.

The CDR3 sequence: CASSQGWDQPQHF. The CDR3 DNA follows: TGTGCCAGCAGCCAGGGCTGGGATCAGCCCCAGCATTTT. This chain uses TRBV5-6 with TRBJ1-5, with D possibly TRBD1 on 5 matching bases. Between the trimmed V and J ends, which lost 4 bases and 5 bases, there was a span of 10 bases. This CDR3 is built from 13 residues. From germline, CDR1 is SGHDT and CDR2 YYEEEE.

The chain is built from TRBV28 and TRBJ2-5, with 8 bases matching TRBD1. This CDR3 has 14 amino acids. Germline V CDR1 and CDR2: MDHEN, SYDVKM. Trimming at V came to 6 bases and at J to 5 bases, leaving 8 bases not matched to a gene. The CDR3 sequence: CASSPPTGAETQYF. The CDR3 nucleotides read TGTGCCAGCAGCCCCCCGACAGGGGCCGAGACCCAGTACTTC.

The chain recombines TRBV4-1 with TRBJ1-5; a possible D gene is TRBD1 (5 bases). The CDR3 has 14 residues. CDR1 is MGHRA and CDR2 is YSYEKL in the germline V gene. The V gene lost 1 base and the J gene lost 11 bases, with 15 bases spanning the gap. CDR3 loop: CASSQAWGGQSQHF. DNA of the CDR3: TGCGCCAGCAGCCAAGCTTGGGGTGGACAATCCCAGCATTTT.

The chain recombines TRBV19 with TRBJ1-2; D remains ambiguous. V lost 3 bases to trimming and J lost 4 bases, with 18 bases between them. The CDR3 totals 16 residues. Germline CDR1 and CDR2: LNHDA and SQIVND (reference sequence). As DNA, the CDR3 is TGTGCCAGTAGTATCGCCGCCGCTGATCATATCTATGGCTACACCTTC. It translates to CASSIAAADHIYGYTF.

V gene TRBV7-2 combines with J gene TRBJ2-5; possible D gene TRBD1, 6 bases. Germline values: CDR1 SGHTA, CDR2 FQGNSA. V was clipped by 5 bases and J by 2 bases, with 12 bases between them. The CDR3 extends over 14 amino acids. The CDR3 DNA follows: TGTGCCAGCAGCGACAGGACGATTCAAGAGACCCAGTACTTC. Protein: CASSDRTIQETQYF.

The J gene is TRBJ1-6, the V gene TRBV9, with D unclear. The germline V gene encodes CDR1 SGDLS and CDR2 YYNGEE. Between the trimmed V and J ends, which lost 0 bases and 14 bases, there was a span of 18 bases. The CDR3 extends over 15 amino acids. In DNA form, the CDR3 reads TGTGCCAGCAGCGTAGAAGGAGGTGCCCTAAGCGCCCTCCACTTT. Amino acids: CASSVEGGALSALHF.

V gene TRBV6-1 combines with J gene TRBJ1-3, with 12 bases matching TRBD1. Looked up from germline, CDR1 is MNHNS and CDR2 is SASEGT. V gave up 4 bases and J gave up 3 bases; unmatched junction bases: 4. The CDR3 extends over 16 amino acids. The CDR3 loop is CASSVGTGGDGNTIYF. DNA for the CDR3: TGTGCCAGCAGTGTCGGGACAGGGGGCGATGGAAACACCATATATTTT.